This TCR beta chain was found in a study of T cell clonality in common variable immunodeficiency. Findings and caveats of the study: CVID subjects shared fewer TCRbeta clones than healthy controls did. Patient heterogeneity in the CVID cohort limited correlations between repertoire features and clinical complications.

CDR3 length: 16 residues. In germline, CDR1 is DFQATT, CDR2 SNEGSKA (reference sequence). With respect to this clone: As yet, its antigen is unknown. A much more abundant neighbour one base away suggests this may be a read error. The read comes to an end 3 residues before the CDR3 does, leaving the germline J gene to fill in the end.

The protocol was immunoSEQ multiplex PCR, while the TCRdb copy is restricted to in-frame clones and leaves out a portion. The repertoire consists of some 33,000 clones, none detected only once. Input material: peripheral blood mononuclear cells. The clonotype was recovered from a person aged 18 to 69 in good health. J is TRBJ1-4 and V is TRBV20-1, with D maybe TRBD1 (5 bases). The CDR3 spells CSAPSNGGTGANVLFF. The CDR3 DNA, read in part, is TGCAGTGCCCCCTCCAACGGGGGTACTGGGGCCAACGTA.